The source of this T cell receptor beta chain is a study of CXCR4 blockade with PD-1 therapy in pancreatic cancer. Broader study findings: Sequencing covered TCRbeta chains only, not alpha chains. Convergent selection by common tumor antigens was suggested by nucleotide rearrangement counts. Tumors were clonally expanded, mean 0.14 versus 0.05 in healthy blood.

The V segment lost 3 bases and the J segment 6 bases; nucleotides outside the gene matches: 4. The CDR3 sequence is 13 residues long. Per germline, CDR1 KGHSH and CDR2 LQKENI. On this clone: What it binds is not known. Within the sample, other DNA sequences also encode this same CDR3.

Clones were sequenced by immunoSEQ multiplex PCR, and TCRdb holds only the in-frame ones, with some missing. The table includes just under 6,000 clones, about 40% detected once. Sequencing input: tumor tissue. The clonotype was recovered from a human donor with pancreatic ductal adenocarcinoma. The chain joins TRBV18 to TRBJ1-2; 7 bases are a match to TRBD1. CDR3 sequence (DNA): TGTGCCAGCTCACCCGACAGGGAAGATGGCTACACCTTC. Amino acid sequence: CASSPDREDGYTF.